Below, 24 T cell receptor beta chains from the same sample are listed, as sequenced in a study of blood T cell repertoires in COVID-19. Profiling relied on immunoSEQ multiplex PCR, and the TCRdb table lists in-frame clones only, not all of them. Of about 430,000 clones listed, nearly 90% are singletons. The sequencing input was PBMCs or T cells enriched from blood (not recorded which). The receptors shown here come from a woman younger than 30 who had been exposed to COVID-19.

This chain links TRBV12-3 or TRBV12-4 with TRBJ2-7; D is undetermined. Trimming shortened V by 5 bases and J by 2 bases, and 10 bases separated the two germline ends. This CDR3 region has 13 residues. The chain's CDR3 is CASSLRLPYEQYF. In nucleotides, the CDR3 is TGTGCCAGCAGTCTCAGACTCCCCTACGAGCAGTACTTC.

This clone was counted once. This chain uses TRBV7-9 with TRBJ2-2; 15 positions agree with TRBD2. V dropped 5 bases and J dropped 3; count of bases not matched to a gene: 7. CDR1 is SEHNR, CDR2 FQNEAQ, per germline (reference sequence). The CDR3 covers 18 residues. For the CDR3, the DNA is TGTGCCAGCAGCGGACTAGCGGGAGGGGTAGACGACACCGGGGAGCTGTTTTTT. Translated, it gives CASSGLAGGVDDTGELFF. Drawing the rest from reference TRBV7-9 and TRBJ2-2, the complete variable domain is DTGVSQNPRHKITKRGQNVTFRCDPISEHNRLYWYRQTLGQGPEFLTYFQNEAQLEKSRLLSDRFSAERPKGSFSTLEIQRTEQGDSAMYLCASSGLAGGVDDTGELFFGEGSRLTVL.

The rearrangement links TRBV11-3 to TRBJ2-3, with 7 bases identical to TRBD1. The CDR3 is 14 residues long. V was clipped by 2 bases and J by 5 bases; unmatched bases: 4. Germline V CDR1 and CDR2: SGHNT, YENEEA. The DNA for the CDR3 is TGTGCCAGCAGCTTAAGGCAGGGGGAAGATACGCAGTATTTT. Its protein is CASSLRQGEDTQYF. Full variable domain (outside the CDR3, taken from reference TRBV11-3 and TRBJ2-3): EAGVVQSPRYKIIEKKQPVAFWCNPISGHNTLYWYLQNLGQGPELLIRYENEEAVDDSQLPKDRFSAERLKGVDSTLKIQPAELGDSAVYLCASSLRQGEDTQYFGPGTRLTVL.

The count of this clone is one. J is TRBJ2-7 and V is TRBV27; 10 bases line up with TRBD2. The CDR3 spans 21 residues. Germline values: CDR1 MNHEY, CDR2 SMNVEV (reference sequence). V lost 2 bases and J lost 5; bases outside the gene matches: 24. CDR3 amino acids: CASSLGGVWGTSVLPRDEQYF. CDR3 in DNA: TGTGCCAGCAGTTTAGGGGGCGTATGGGGGACTAGCGTGCTCCCGAGGGACGAGCAGTACTTC.

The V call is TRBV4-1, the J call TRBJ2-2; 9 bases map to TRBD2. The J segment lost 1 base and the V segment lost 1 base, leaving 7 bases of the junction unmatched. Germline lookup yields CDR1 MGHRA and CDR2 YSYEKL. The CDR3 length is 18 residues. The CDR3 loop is CASSQGLAGIMNTGELFF. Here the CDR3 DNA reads TGCGCCAGCAGCCAAGGGCTAGCGGGAATAATGAACACCGGGGAGCTGTTTTTT.

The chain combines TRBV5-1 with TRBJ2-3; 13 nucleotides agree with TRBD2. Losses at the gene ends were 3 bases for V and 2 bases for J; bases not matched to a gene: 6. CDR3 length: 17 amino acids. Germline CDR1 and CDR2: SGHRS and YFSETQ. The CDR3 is CASSSGTSGTPTDTQYF. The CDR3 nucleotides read TGCGCCAGCAGCTCAGGGACTAGCGGGACTCCCACAGATACGCAGTATTTT.

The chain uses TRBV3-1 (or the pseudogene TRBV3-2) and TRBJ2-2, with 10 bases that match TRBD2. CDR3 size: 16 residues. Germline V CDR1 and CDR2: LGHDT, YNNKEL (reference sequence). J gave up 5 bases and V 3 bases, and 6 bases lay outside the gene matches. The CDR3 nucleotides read TGTGCCAGCAGCCATCTACTAGCGGGACGGACCGGGGAGCTGTTTTTT. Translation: CASSHLLAGRTGELFF.

The CDR3 loop reads CASSYPTGTGTYEQYF. The CDR3, as DNA: TGTGCCAGCAGTTACCCCACCGGGACAGGCACCTACGAGCAGTACTTC. The genes are TRBV6-5 and TRBJ2-7, with 8 bases that match TRBD1. The CDR3 length is 16 residues. Trimming cost V 2 bases and J 2 bases; bases outside gene matches: 8. CDR1 MNHEY and CDR2 SVGAGI come from the germline V gene.

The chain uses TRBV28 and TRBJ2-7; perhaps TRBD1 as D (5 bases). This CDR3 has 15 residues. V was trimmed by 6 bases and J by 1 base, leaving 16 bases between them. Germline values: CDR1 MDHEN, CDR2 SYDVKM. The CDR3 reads CASSLTDTTSYEQYF. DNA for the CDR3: TGTGCCAGCAGCCTTACGGACACTACTTCCTACGAGCAGTACTTC.

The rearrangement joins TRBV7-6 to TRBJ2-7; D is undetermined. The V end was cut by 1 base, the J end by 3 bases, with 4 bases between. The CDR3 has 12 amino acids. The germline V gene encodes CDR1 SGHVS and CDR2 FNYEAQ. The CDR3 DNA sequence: TGTGCCAGCAGCTTAGGGAGCTACGAGCAGTACTTC. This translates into CASSLGSYEQYF.

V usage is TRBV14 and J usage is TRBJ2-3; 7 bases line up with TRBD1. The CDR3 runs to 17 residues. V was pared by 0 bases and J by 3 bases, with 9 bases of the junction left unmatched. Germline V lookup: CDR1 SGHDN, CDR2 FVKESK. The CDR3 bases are TGTGCCAGCAGCCAAGACAGGGGGAGTCGACTAACAGATACGCAGTATTTT. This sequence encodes CASSQDRGSRLTDTQYF.

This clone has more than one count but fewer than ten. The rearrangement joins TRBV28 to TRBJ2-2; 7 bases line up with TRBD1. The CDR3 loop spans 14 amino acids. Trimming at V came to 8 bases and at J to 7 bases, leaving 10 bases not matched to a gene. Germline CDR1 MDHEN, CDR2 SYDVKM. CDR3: CASRTPNRGGELFF. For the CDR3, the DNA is TGTGCCAGCCGTACGCCAAACAGGGGCGGGGAGCTGTTTTTT.

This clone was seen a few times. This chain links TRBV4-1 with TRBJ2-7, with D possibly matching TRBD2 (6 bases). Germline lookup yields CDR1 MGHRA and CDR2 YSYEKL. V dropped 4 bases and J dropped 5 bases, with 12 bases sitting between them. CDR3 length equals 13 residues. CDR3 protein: CASSPDPGDEQYF. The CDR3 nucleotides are TGCGCCAGCAGCCCAGACCCGGGAGACGAGCAGTACTTC.

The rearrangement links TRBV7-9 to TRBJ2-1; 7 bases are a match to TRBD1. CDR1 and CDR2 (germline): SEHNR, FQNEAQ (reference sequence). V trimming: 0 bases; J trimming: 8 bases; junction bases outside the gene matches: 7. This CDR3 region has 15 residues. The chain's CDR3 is CASSLARQGGDEQFF. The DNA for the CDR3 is TGTGCCAGCAGCTTAGCCCGACAGGGCGGCGATGAGCAGTTCTTC.

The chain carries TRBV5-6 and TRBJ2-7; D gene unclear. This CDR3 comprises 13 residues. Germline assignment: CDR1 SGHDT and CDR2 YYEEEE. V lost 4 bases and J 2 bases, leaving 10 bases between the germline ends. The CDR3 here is CASSPIRAYEQYF. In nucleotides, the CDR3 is TGTGCCAGCAGCCCAATTAGAGCCTACGAGCAGTACTTC. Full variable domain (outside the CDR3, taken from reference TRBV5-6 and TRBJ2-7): DAGVTQSPTHLIKTRGQQVTLRCSPKSGHDTVSWYQQALGQGPQFIFQYYEEEERQRGNFPDRFSGHQFPNYSSELNVNALLLGDSALYLCASSPIRAYEQYFGPGTRLTVT.

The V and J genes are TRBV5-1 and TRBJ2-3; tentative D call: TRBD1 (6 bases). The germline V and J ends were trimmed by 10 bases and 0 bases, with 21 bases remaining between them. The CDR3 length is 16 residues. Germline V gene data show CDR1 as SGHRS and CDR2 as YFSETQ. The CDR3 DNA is TGCGCCGCTAGTCTCAGGGGCCTCGATAGCACAGATACGCAGTATTTT. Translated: CAASLRGLDSTDTQYF.

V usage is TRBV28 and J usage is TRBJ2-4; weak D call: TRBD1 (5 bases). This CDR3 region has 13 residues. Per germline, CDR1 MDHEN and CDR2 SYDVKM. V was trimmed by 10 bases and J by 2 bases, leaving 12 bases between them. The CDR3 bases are TGTGCCATCCACGACAGAACCAAAAACATTCAGTACTTC. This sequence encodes CAIHDRTKNIQYF.

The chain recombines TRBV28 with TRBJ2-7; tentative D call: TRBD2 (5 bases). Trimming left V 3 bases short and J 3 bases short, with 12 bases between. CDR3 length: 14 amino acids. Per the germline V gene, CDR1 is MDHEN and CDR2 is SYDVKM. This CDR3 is CASSLGGLLYEQYF. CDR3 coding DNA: TGTGCCAGCAGTTTGGGCGGGCTCCTCTACGAGCAGTACTTC.

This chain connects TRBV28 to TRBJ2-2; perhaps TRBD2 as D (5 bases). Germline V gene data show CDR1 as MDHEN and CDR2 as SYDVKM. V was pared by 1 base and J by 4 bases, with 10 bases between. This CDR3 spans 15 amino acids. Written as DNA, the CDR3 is TGTGCCAGCAGTTTATTGATCCGGGGCACCGGGGAGCTGTTTTTT. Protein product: CASSLLIRGTGELFF.

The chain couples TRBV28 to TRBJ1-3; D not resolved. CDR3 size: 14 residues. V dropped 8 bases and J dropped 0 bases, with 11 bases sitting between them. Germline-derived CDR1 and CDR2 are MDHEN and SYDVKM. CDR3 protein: CASAKPSSGNTIYF. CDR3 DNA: TGTGCCAGCGCGAAGCCTAGCTCTGGAAACACCATATATTTT. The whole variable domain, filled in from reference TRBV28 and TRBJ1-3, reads DVKVTQSSRYLVKRTGEKVFLECVQDMDHENMFWYRQDPGLGLRLIYFSYDVKMKEKGDIPEGYSVSREKKERFSLILESASTNQTSMYLCASAKPSSGNTIYFGEGSWLTVV.

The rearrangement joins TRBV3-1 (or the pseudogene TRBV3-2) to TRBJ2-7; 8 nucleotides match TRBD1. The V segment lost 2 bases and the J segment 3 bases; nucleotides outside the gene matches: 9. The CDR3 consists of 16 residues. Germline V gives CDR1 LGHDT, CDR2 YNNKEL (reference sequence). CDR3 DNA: TGTGCCAGCAGCCAATCCCTGGGGGACAGGAACTACGAGCAGTACTTC. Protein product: CASSQSLGDRNYEQYF.

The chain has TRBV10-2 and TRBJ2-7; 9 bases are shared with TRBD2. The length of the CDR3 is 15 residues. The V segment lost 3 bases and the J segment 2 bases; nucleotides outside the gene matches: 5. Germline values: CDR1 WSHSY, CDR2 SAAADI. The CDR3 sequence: CASSDPGTSTYEQYF. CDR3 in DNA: TGCGCCAGCAGTGACCCCGGGACTAGCACCTACGAGCAGTACTTC.

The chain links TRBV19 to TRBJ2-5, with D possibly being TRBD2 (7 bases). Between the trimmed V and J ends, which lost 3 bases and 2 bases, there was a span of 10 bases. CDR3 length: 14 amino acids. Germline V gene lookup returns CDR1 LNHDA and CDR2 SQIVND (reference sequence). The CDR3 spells CASSMGGQQETQYF. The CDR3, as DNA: TGTGCCAGTAGTATGGGGGGGCAGCAAGAGACCCAGTACTTC.

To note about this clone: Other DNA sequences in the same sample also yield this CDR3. CDR3: CASSVGGSSYEQYF. For the CDR3, the DNA is TGTGCCAGCAGCGTAGGGGGCAGTAGCTACGAGCAGTACTTC. The V gene is TRBV9, the J gene TRBJ2-7; tentative D call: TRBD1 (5 bases). The V and J ends lost 0 bases and 3 bases respectively, with 10 bases between them. There are 14 residues in the CDR3. Germline V gene data show CDR1 as SGDLS and CDR2 as YYNGEE.